This T cell receptor (beta chain) was sequenced in a study of brain T cells in children with intractable seizures (dated by TCRdb to about 2021). General notes on the study: Resected brain tissue from roughly 50 pediatric epilepsy surgery cases was first screened for immune gene transcripts using a NanoString immunology panel. Among the approximately 12 selected surgery cases, eight also had pre-surgery blood sequenced, leaving four with brain tissue only. What the study reported, not specific to this receptor: Because sequencing depth was different between pre-surgery and post-surgery blood, clones absent from the pre-surgery sample may reflect undersampling. Viral specificity was inferred solely from CDR3 sequence similarity, and the HCMV serostatus of the patients was not known.

TCR beta chain sequences were generated from genomic DNA using the immunoSEQ assay. On the authors' methods: Any CDR3 sequence that did not begin with the conserved framework cysteine at position 104 was removed by hand. To get clonality, the normalized Shannon's Diversity Index was subtracted from one, giving values from 0 (maximal diversity) to 1 (oligoclonal). Chi-squared comparison-of-proportions tests were used to check whether the frequency of the same CDR3 differed between samples, for example brain versus blood. Public clonotypes were identified by searching immuneACCESS, and similarity to known antiviral clonotypes was assessed with the VDJdb browser. TCRdb's version of the immuneACCESS table is confined to in-frame rearrangements and falls short of the full clone set. An unresolved V gene accounts for under half of the shortfall where checked; the remainder is of unknown origin. That table furnishes V, J and clone size, whereas the DNA furnished D and trimming. The sample records hundreds of thousands of clones, roughly 93% of which are singletons. In total, the top ten clones hold roughly 5.8% of the sample.

Counted from cysteine to phenylalanine, this CDR3 has 14 amino acids. The CDR3 DNA has 42 bases and is translated from base 1. From a lookup of the germline V gene, CDR1 and CDR2 are MNHNS and SASEGT. V is cut by 0 bases and J by 8 bases, and the space between the germline ends is 13 bases. This clone was observed once. Its specific antigen is unknown. Base qualities are not at hand, and no much larger clone is one base apart. The sample's time point label is to be understood as: blood from clinic visit 5 months post-surgery; TSC patient then seizure free. The surgery cases showing the highest brain T cell transcript signatures were chosen for TCR beta chain sequencing of brain tissue and, when available, of blood. Before surgery, the patients had been given at least one anti-epileptic drug. The TCR-sequenced patients were children whose drug-resistant epilepsy was caused by tuberous sclerosis complex, focal cortical dysplasia, Rasmussen encephalitis or hemimegalencephaly. Bulk genomic DNA was extracted from unsorted brain tissue and whole blood with the Monarch genomic DNA purification kit.

Material: peripheral blood, obtained roughly 5 months after surgery. The TCR comes from a boy in the first two years of life with tuberous sclerosis and intractable seizures. Recombination connected TRBV6-1 to TRBJ1-2; the best D guess is TRBD1, with 6 bases matching. Here is the DNA: TGTGCCAGCAGTGAAGCAGGGGGTACAAGGGGCTACACCTTC. This encodes CASSEAGGTRGYTF.